This is a list of T cell receptor beta chains from one sample in a study of control samples from healthy donors and cancer patients. Repertoires were generated with immunoSEQ multiplex PCR, while TCRdb's copy carries only in-frame clones and drops some. Seen here are roughly 84,000 clones, 90% to 95% observed once, and the top ten hold 15% to 20%. Sequenced: blood. Receptors were obtained from a man aged 50 or older in good health. Both conserved end residues are part of each CDR3. D genes are given only for firm matches. Clone size is stated in some rows and not others, as once, few, many or a class when expanded.

J gene,clone size,D gene,V gene,CDR3 protein,CDR3 DNA
TRBJ1-1,.,.,TRBV19,CASSMREMNTEAFF,TGTGCCAGTAGTATGAGGGAGATGAACACTGAAGCTTTCTTT
TRBJ1-2,.,.,TRBV19,CASRTGGPYGYTF,TGTGCCAGTAGGACCGGAGGGCCCTATGGCTACACCTTC
TRBJ1-2,.,.,TRBV12-3/TRBV12-4,CASNLANYGYTF,TGTGCCAGCAATTTGGCTAACTATGGCTACACCTTC
TRBJ2-3,once,TRBD2,TRBV11-2,CASSLGGLAGATDTQYF,TGTGCCAGCAGCTTAGGGGGGCTAGCGGGAGCTACAGATACGCAGTATTTT
TRBJ1-1,.,.,TRBV5-1,CASSHQSSNTEAFF,TGCGCCAGCAGCCACCAGTCCTCGAACACTGAAGCTTTCTTT
TRBJ2-7,.,.,TRBV3-1/TRBV3-2,CASSHGAVREQYF,TGTGCCAGCAGCCATGGGGCAGTTAGAGAGCAGTACTTC
TRBJ1-1,.,.,TRBV12-5,CASATGLNTEAFF,TGTGCTAGCGCCACAGGGTTGAACACTGAAGCTTTCTTT
TRBJ1-2,.,.,TRBV29-1,CSVETLQGSHYGYTF,TGCAGCGTTGAGACCCTCCAGGGCTCCCACTATGGCTACACCTTC
TRBJ1-1,.,.,TRBV5-1,CASRFSTVNTEAFF,TGCGCCAGCAGATTCTCCACAGTGAACACTGAAGCTTTCTTT
TRBJ2-5,.,.,TRBV12-3/TRBV12-4,CASSSGTGTQYF,TGTGCCAGCAGTTCCGGAACCGGGACCCAGTACTTC
TRBJ1-1,.,.,TRBV5-1,CASSLESQNTEAFF,TGCGCCAGCAGCTTGGAATCACAGAACACTGAAGCTTTCTTT
TRBJ2-1,.,.,TRBV3-1/TRBV3-2,CASSPDYGVNEQFF,TGTGCCAGCAGCCCTGATTACGGGGTCAATGAGCAGTTCTTC
TRBJ1-2,.,.,TRBV5-1,CASSTGLEHGYTF,TGCGCCAGCAGCACGGGACTGGAACATGGCTACACCTTC
TRBJ1-2,.,.,TRBV19,CASSIGGGYTF,TGTGCCAGTAGTATAGGCGGTGGCTACACCTTC
TRBJ1-1,.,TRBD1,TRBV7-9,CASSSGTGRITEAFF,TGTGCCAGCAGCTCTGGGACAGGGAGGATCACTGAAGCTTTCTTT
TRBJ1-5,.,.,TRBV19,CASCQTGENQPQHF,TGTGCCAGTTGCCAAACGGGAGAAAATCAGCCCCAGCATTTT
TRBJ2-1,.,TRBD2,TRBV5-1,CASSALAGGLEQFF,TGCGCCAGCAGCGCCCTAGCGGGGGGACTTGAGCAGTTCTTC
TRBJ1-6,.,.,TRBV7-6,CASGGSPNSPLHF,TGTGCCAGTGGCGGCAGCCCTAATTCACCCCTCCACTTT
TRBJ2-6,.,.,TRBV11-2,CASSLDLGSGANVLTF,TGTGCCAGCAGCTTAGATTTGGGGTCTGGGGCCAACGTCCTGACTTTC
TRBJ2-1,.,TRBD1,TRBV11-2,CASSLRQGNEQFF,TGTGCCAGCAGCCTCCGACAGGGCAATGAGCAGTTCTTC
TRBJ2-5,.,.,TRBV12-3/TRBV12-4,CASSLRLKTQYF,TGTGCCAGCAGTTTAAGGTTAAAGACCCAGTACTTC
TRBJ1-6,.,.,TRBV7-8,CASSLGQGHNSPLHF,TGTGCCAGCAGCTTAGGTCAGGGGCATAATTCACCCCTCCACTTT
TRBJ2-7,.,TRBD2,TRBV5-1,CASSLARGAAYEQYF,TGCGCCAGCAGCTTGGCGCGGGGGGCAGCGTACGAGCAGTACTTC
TRBJ1-6,.,.,TRBV10-3,CAINGEGSSPLHF,TGTGCCATCAACGGGGAAGGTAGTTCACCCCTCCACTTT
TRBJ1-1,.,.,TRBV5-8,CASSRSTVNTEAFF,TGTGCCAGCAGCCGCAGTACAGTGAACACTGAAGCTTTCTTT
TRBJ1-4,.,.,TRBV7-2,CASSLLGENNEKLFF,TGTGCCAGCAGCTTATTAGGGGAGAATAATGAAAAACTGTTTTTT
TRBJ1-5,.,.,TRBV10-2,CASSEWSGAEGNQPQHF,TGCGCCAGCAGTGAGTGGTCGGGGGCGGAGGGCAATCAGCCCCAGCATTTT
TRBJ1-4,.,.,TRBV7-2,CASSPQGINEKLFF,TGTGCCAGCAGCCCGCAGGGAATTAATGAAAAACTGTTTTTT
TRBJ2-5,.,TRBD1,TRBV9,CASSSDRGAETQYF,TGTGCCAGCAGCTCCGACAGGGGGGCAGAGACCCAGTACTTC
TRBJ2-7,.,.,TRBV6-1,CASSELERDSYEQYF,TGTGCCAGCAGTGAATTGGAGAGGGACTCCTACGAGCAGTACTTC
TRBJ2-5,.,.,TRBV14,CASSQRQPQETQYF,TGTGCCAGCAGCCAACGGCAGCCGCAAGAGACCCAGTACTTC
TRBJ1-3,.,.,TRBV6-5,CASSFQQGNTIYF,TGTGCCAGCAGTTTCCAACAGGGAAACACCATATATTTT
TRBJ1-1,.,.,TRBV4-2,CASSPPAGNEAFF,TGTGCCAGCAGCCCCCCCGCCGGGAACGAAGCTTTCTTT
TRBJ1-1,once,TRBD1,TRBV5-1,CASSFGQGNTEAFF,TGCGCCAGCAGCTTCGGACAGGGGAACACTGAAGCTTTCTTT
TRBJ2-7,once,.,TRBV24-1,CATSDSNGIYEQYF,TGTGCCACCAGTGACTCCAACGGGATATACGAGCAGTACTTC
TRBJ2-7,.,.,TRBV13,CASSRLGSTWEQYF,TGTGCCAGCAGCCGTCTGGGAAGTACGTGGGAGCAGTACTTC
TRBJ2-5,.,.,TRBV4-3,CASSQEYRREETQYF,TGCGCCAGCAGCCAAGAGTACAGGCGGGAAGAGACCCAGTACTTC
TRBJ2-6,once,.,TRBV19,CASTPGWANVLTF,TGTGCCAGTACTCCAGGGTGGGCCAACGTCCTGACTTTC
TRBJ2-2,.,.,TRBV19,CASHSNTGELFF,TGTGCCAGTCACAGTAACACCGGGGAGCTGTTTTTT
TRBJ1-1,.,.,TRBV5-1,CASSFNEDTEAFF,TGCGCCAGCAGCTTTAATGAGGACACTGAAGCTTTCTTT
TRBJ1-2,.,TRBD1,TRBV5-1,CASRTDRADYGYTF,TGCGCCAGCAGGACTGACAGGGCAGACTATGGCTACACCTTC
TRBJ2-3,.,TRBD1,TRBV7-2,CASSFDRGSTDTQYF,TGTGCCAGCAGCTTTGACAGGGGTAGCACAGATACGCAGTATTTT
TRBJ2-2,.,.,TRBV14,CASSQQILNTGELFF,TGTGCCAGCAGCCAACAGATTTTGAACACCGGGGAGCTGTTTTTT
TRBJ2-5,.,.,TRBV27,CASSPDSFLRETQYF,TGTGCCAGCAGTCCGGACAGCTTTTTGAGGGAGACCCAGTACTTC
TRBJ2-7,.,.,TRBV5-6,CASSLAGGREYEQYF,TGTGCCAGCAGCTTGGCCGGAGGCAGGGAGTACGAGCAGTACTTC
TRBJ1-5,.,TRBD1,TRBV20-1,CSASAGGGLNSNQPQHF,TGCAGTGCTAGTGCAGGGGGGGGTCTTAATAGCAATCAGCCCCAGCATTTT
TRBJ1-2,.,TRBD1,TRBV6-1,CASSEGTGGYYGYTF,TGTGCCAGCAGTGAGGGGACAGGAGGCTACTATGGCTACACCTTC
TRBJ1-2,.,.,TRBV3-1/TRBV3-2,CASSQAVSLNYGYTF,TGTGCCAGCAGCCAAGCCGTAAGCCTTAACTATGGCTACACCTTC